This T cell receptor (beta chain) emerged from a study of cytomegalovirus exposure and HLA in healthy donors. Study-wide results and limits: HLA alleles were associated with 16,000 or so TCR beta sequences in a later analysis at 0.05 false discovery rate. The authors reported that TCR beta sequences could predict HLA-A and HLA-B alleles. These predictions were accurate for most subjects in the first cohort.

Use of 60 Vbeta and 13 Jbeta primers characterized the PCR. Libraries were prepared by immunoSEQ multiplex PCR; TCRdb keeps only in-frame clonotypes and omits some of them. The sample consists of tens of thousands of clones, approximately 92% of them appearing once. Of note for this clone: The antigen is not known.

The sequence was collected from a woman between 25 and 40 years old in good health and CMV-seropositive. What was sequenced was PBMCs.

The CDR3 protein is CASSHLTGGGSGSYNEQFF. For the CDR3, the DNA is TGTGCCAGCAGCCACTTAACAGGGGGCGGCAGCGGGAGCTACAATGAGCAGTTCTTC. The chain recombines TRBV7-9 with TRBJ2-1; the D gene is possibly TRBD1 (9 bases). The CDR3 is made up of 19 amino acids. The germline V gene encodes CDR1 SEHNR and CDR2 FQNEAQ (reference sequence). Trimming took off 5 bases at V and 3 bases at J, with 26 bases between the two ends.